This TCR beta chain was documented in a study of Graves' ophthalmopathy and Graves' hyperthyroidism. Clinical symptoms and serum thyroxine were used for diagnosis; TRAb, thyroid ultrasound and orbital computed tomography were also relied on. Transcripts of RNA were the source for amplifying TCR beta CDR3 regions. In the first round, RT-PCR was carried out with HTBI primers, and a multiplex PCR formed the second round. TCRdb called the multiplex PCR reads again in MiXCR, with one record for every CDR3 protein. Here the sample spans about 700,000 distinct CDR3 sequences, under 50% being singletons. This clonotype originated in an adult man with Graves' ophthalmopathy. The specimen was peripheral blood.

The CDR3 coding sequence is TGCAGTGCCCCAGGGGGGCATAGCTACGAGCAGTACTTC. It translates to CSAPGGHSYEQYF. V is TRBV20-1 and J is TRBJ2-7, with D possibly matching TRBD1 (7 bases). There are 13 residues in the CDR3. V dropped 6 bases and J dropped 3 bases, with 15 bases sitting between them. CDR1 and CDR2 from the germline V gene are DFQATT and SNEGSKA (reference sequence).